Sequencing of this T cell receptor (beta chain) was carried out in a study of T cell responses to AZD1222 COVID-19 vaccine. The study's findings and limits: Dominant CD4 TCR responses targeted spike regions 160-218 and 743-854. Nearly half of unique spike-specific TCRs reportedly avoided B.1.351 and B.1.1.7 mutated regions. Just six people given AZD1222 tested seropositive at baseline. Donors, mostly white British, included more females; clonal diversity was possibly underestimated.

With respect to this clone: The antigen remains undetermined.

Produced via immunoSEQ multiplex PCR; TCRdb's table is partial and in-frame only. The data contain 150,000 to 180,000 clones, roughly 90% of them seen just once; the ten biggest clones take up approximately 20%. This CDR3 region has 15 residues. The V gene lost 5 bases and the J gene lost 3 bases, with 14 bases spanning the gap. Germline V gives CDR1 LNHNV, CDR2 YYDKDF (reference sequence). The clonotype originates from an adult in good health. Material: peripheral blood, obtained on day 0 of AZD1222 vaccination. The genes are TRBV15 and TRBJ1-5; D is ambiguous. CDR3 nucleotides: TGTGCCACCAGCTTTCGGTTAGCGGACAATCAGCCCCAGCATTTT. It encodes CATSFRLADNQPQHF.